This T cell receptor beta chain was observed in a study of a mutant IDH1 vaccine in newly diagnosed glioma (dated by TCRdb to the early 2020s). In the study overall: Patients received eight vaccinations in weeks 1, 3, 5, 7, 11, 15, 19 and 23, corresponding to visits V03 through V10. Before enrollment, most patients had been given radiochemotherapy with temozolomide as standard therapy, while the rest had received either radiotherapy alone or temozolomide alone. Vaccination was initiated 4-6 weeks after radiotherapy alone, or concurrently with temozolomide cycles in the chemotherapy-containing groups. Longitudinal TCRB deep sequencing was done for about two dozen treated patients, wherever samples were available for exploratory analyses. Of the approximately 32 treated patients, roughly 62% were male and 37.5% were female, and the mean age was 40.4 years. Peripheral blood samples were drawn at six visits, namely V03 (baseline), V05, V07, V10, V12 and V13.

Based on the germline V gene, the CDR1 and CDR2 sequences are LGHNA and YNFKEQ. The CDR3 starts with the cysteine, ends with the phenylalanine, and has 17 residues. The CDR3 DNA has 51 bases and is translated from base 1. V has 4 bases trimmed and J has 4 bases trimmed; junction bases matching no gene number 14. As regards this clone: What antigen it recognizes has not been identified. Nothing much larger sits one base from this clone, and base qualities are not available.

The label giving this sample's time point can be read as: week 5, during vaccination. A 20-mer mutant IDH1 peptide at 300 micrograms in Montanide made up each vaccine dose, which was injected subcutaneously together with topical imiquimod. Newly diagnosed WHO grade 3 or 4 IDH1-mutant astrocytomas showing loss of nuclear ATRX were present in the donors. The samples were drawn from NOA16, a multicentre, single-arm, open-label phase I trial in Germany that tested a mutant IDH1 peptide vaccine in humans for the first time. Genomic DNA for TCRB sequencing was extracted from EDTA blood using the DNeasy Blood and Tissue Kit. On the study overall, not on this receptor specifically: Vaccine-induced immune responses across multiple MHC alleles were detected in 85% to 95% of patients. According to the authors, sample limitations meant that analyses of patient blood samples could not be reproduced. Pseudoprogression seemed to be unrelated to changes in the top peripheral T cell clonotypes found by TCRB sequencing. PBMC samples for TCRB deep sequencing were selected based on availability.

Library construction relied on the immunoSEQ multiplex PCR assay. Rearranged TCR beta chain sequences were amplified with the hsTCRB Kit following the manufacturer's protocol. Sequencing of TCRB libraries was carried out on an Illumina MiSeq. As for how the authors treated the data: The kit vendor's proprietary platform handled demultiplexing, trimming and gene mapping. Held by TCRdb, this immuneACCESS table contains in-frame sequences only and omits some clones. Under half of the omission traces to an unresolved V gene where checked; the cause of the rest is unknown. That table furnishes V, J and clone size, whereas the DNA furnished D and trimming. The sample profile shows more than 35,000 clones; 80% to 90% of them were found once. The ten largest clones add up to approximately 1.7% of the sample.

This clonotype was sampled from a man between 40 and 49 years old with glioma. The chain is encoded by TRBV4-2 joined to TRBJ2-7, and TRBD2 matches 9 of the central bases. The sequenced sample was PBMCs, obtained from a glioma patient whose treatment included an IDH1 peptide vaccine. The DNA sequence follows: TGTGCCAGCAGCCCACAAGCTTCTGCGGGAGGGTTTTACGAGCAGTACTTC. This gives the protein CASSPQASAGGFYEQYF.